These 11 T cell receptor beta chains were all obtained from the same sample, sequenced in a study of Ad26.COV2.S vaccination and SARS-CoV-2 variants. As to treatment: some 19 received Ad26.COV2.S at low or high dose, single or two shots; roughly five received placebo; per-sample allocation not given. Sample collection was performed on day 63 after the first vaccine or placebo injection. The protocol was immunoSEQ multiplex PCR, while the TCRdb copy is restricted to in-frame clones and leaves out a portion. The sample consists of 320,000 or so clones, roughly 90% of them appearing once. The sample consisted of peripheral blood, taken in a trial of Ad26.COV2.S vaccine versus placebo. The source of these receptors is a person between 18 and 65 years old who received the Ad26.COV2.S COVID-19 vaccine or a placebo.

The CDR3 DNA sequence: TGTGCCAGCAGCACGCAACAGGGCGTCACTGAAGCTTTCTTT. It yields the protein CASSTQQGVTEAFF. The chain employs TRBV7-8 and TRBJ1-1, with a tentative D call TRBD1 (6 bases). Trimming cost V 5 bases and J 4 bases, with 14 bases left between them. This CDR3 has 14 residues. The V gene's germline CDR1 is SGHVS and CDR2 FQNEAQ.

V usage is TRBV13 and J usage is TRBJ1-2; no definite D call. The CDR3 runs to 15 residues. The V gene's germline CDR1 is PRHDT and CDR2 FYEKMQ (reference sequence). V was trimmed by 0 bases and J by 6 bases, leaving 14 bases between them. The CDR3 region is CASSLGPRGEHGYTF. As DNA, the CDR3 is TGTGCCAGCAGCTTAGGCCCGAGAGGAGAGCATGGCTACACCTTC.

The rearrangement links TRBV6-6 to TRBJ2-3, with TRBD1 as a possible D gene (6 bases). The CDR3 is 16 amino acids. Germline assignment: CDR1 MNHNY and CDR2 SVGAGI (reference sequence). The germline V and J ends were trimmed by 5 bases and 3 bases, with 18 bases remaining between them. CDR3 in amino acids: CASSPQDRIVTDTQYF. The CDR3 DNA reads TGTGCCAGCAGTCCTCAGGACAGAATAGTTACAGATACGCAGTATTTT.

The chain couples TRBV7-9 to TRBJ2-1; 7 bases line up with TRBD2. CDR3 length equals 16 residues. J gave up 0 bases and V 2 bases, and 4 bases lay outside the gene matches. Germline V gene sequence: CDR1 SEHNR, CDR2 FQNEAQ (reference sequence). CDR3 sequence reads: CASSLLAGVSYNEQFF. CDR3 DNA: TGTGCCAGCAGCTTACTGGCGGGGGTCTCCTACAATGAGCAGTTCTTC.

This clone was seen only a few times. The genes are TRBV4-1 and TRBJ2-3; D tentatively reads TRBD1 or TRBD2 (5 bases each). Trimming shortened V by 0 bases and J by 1 base, and 5 bases separated the two germline ends. Germline CDR1 is MGHRA and CDR2 is YSYEKL. The CDR3 has 14 residues. DNA of the CDR3: TGCGCCAGCAGCCAAGAGGGGGGCACAGATACGCAGTATTTT. This gives the protein CASSQEGGTDTQYF.

The chain combines TRBV6-2 or TRBV6-3 with TRBJ1-5, with D possibly being TRBD1 (5 bases). Trimming took off 2 bases at V and 2 bases at J, with 13 bases between the two ends. This CDR3 is built from 16 residues. Germline CDR1 is MNHEY and CDR2 is SVGEGT. CDR3 region: CASSYISGYGNQPQHF. CDR3 bases: TGTGCCAGCAGTTACATTTCAGGGTATGGCAATCAGCCCCAGCATTTT.

The chain couples TRBV7-2 to TRBJ1-2; TRBD1 might be the D (6 bases). Trimming shortened V by 5 bases and J by 2 bases, and 12 bases separated the two germline ends. Germline V gene sequence: CDR1 SGHTA, CDR2 FQGNSA. CDR3 length: 14 amino acids. CDR3 amino acids: CASSPGQYNYGYTF. CDR3 DNA sequence: TGTGCCAGCAGCCCCGGACAGTACAACTATGGCTACACCTTC.

The chain is built from TRBV5-1 and TRBJ1-2, with TRBD1 matching 10 bases. V trimming: 5 bases; J trimming: 4 bases; junction bases outside the gene matches: 8. The germline gives CDR1 SGHRS, CDR2 YFSETQ. CDR3 length equals 15 residues. CDR3 coding DNA: TGCGCCAGCAGTTCCGGACAGGGGGAGGCCTATGGCTACACCTTC. Translating gives CASSSGQGEAYGYTF.

The CDR3, as DNA: TGTGCCAGCAGGTCCCAGTGGGTGGGAGAGCAGTACGTC. It translates to CASRSQWVGEQYV. The V and J genes are TRBV6-5 and TRBJ2-7; D call uncertain. V lost 6 bases, J lost 7 bases, and 16 bases lay in between. This CDR3 comprises 13 residues. Germline assignment: CDR1 MNHEY and CDR2 SVGAGI.

This chain uses TRBV20-1 with TRBJ1-5; D may be TRBD1 (5 bases). The length of the CDR3 is 15 residues. The germline V gene encodes CDR1 DFQATT and CDR2 SNEGSKA (reference sequence). V shed 6 bases and J shed 0 bases, with 15 bases lying between them. As DNA, the CDR3 is TGCAGTGCCAGTCAACAGGAATATAGCAATCAGCCCCAGCATTTT. Its protein is CSASQQEYSNQPQHF.

This clone was counted a few times. This chain uses TRBV9 with TRBJ1-6; maybe TRBD1 (5 bases). V dropped 2 bases and J dropped 10 bases, with 22 bases sitting between them. The CDR3 covers 17 residues. Germline CDR1 and CDR2: SGDLS and YYNGEE. CDR3 bases: TGTGCCAGCAGCGTCGAACCCGGGGGTCGTTTAATCTCACCCCTCCACTTT. It codes for CASSVEPGGRLISPLHF. The entire variable domain, with the rest obtained from reference TRBV9 and TRBJ1-6, is as follows: DSGVTQTPKHLITATGQRVTLRCSPRSGDLSVYWYQQSLDQGLQFLIQYYNGEERAKGNILERFSAQQFPDLHSELNLSSLELGDSALYFCASSVEPGGRLISPLHFGNGTRLTVT.